These 10 T cell receptor beta chains were sequenced from one sample in a study of blood T cell repertoires in COVID-19. Here immunoSEQ multiplex PCR was the method, and the copy in TCRdb shows in-frame clones only, minus some. The table includes some 270,000 clones, approximately 89% detected once. The sample consisted of PBMCs or T cells enriched from blood (not recorded which). The source is a man aged 35 to 55 who had been exposed to COVID-19.

This chain connects TRBV6-4 to TRBJ2-2; D unclear. The CDR3 totals 14 residues. Between the trimmed V and J ends, which lost 2 bases and 4 bases, there was a span of 8 bases. Germline V lookup: CDR1 MRHNA, CDR2 SNTAGT. CDR3 in DNA: TGTGCCAGCAGTGACCAAGCGAGCACCGGGGAGCTGTTTTTT. Translating it yields CASSDQASTGELFF.

This clone appeared once. The CDR3 DNA reads TGTGCCAGTAGTTACGGACAGGTGTCCTATGGCTACACCTTC. Protein sequence: CASSYGQVSYGYTF. The rearrangement uses TRBV19 and TRBJ1-2; 7 nucleotides align to TRBD1. This CDR3 has 14 amino acids. The trim removed 5 bases at V and 4 bases at J, leaving 7 bases unmatched. Germline CDR1 is LNHDA and CDR2 is SQIVND (reference sequence).

The rearrangement joins TRBV28 to TRBJ1-2; TRBD1 is a possible D gene (6 bases). Germline CDR1 is MDHEN and CDR2 is SYDVKM. The V and J ends lost 7 bases and 5 bases respectively, with 17 bases between them. The CDR3 is made up of 14 amino acids. CDR3 in amino acids: CASTSEDRAYGYTF. The CDR3 nucleotides are TGTGCCAGCACGTCCGAGGACAGAGCTTATGGCTACACCTTC.

The rearrangement links TRBV4-1 to TRBJ2-7; D is unclear. CDR1 MGHRA and CDR2 YSYEKL come from the germline V gene. The CDR3 is 14 amino acids. V shed 0 bases and J shed 1 base, with 7 bases lying between them. The CDR3 DNA follows: TGCGCCAGCAGCCAAGAACGGAGTTCCTACGAGCAGTACTTC. Its protein product is CASSQERSSYEQYF.

V gene TRBV18 combines with J gene TRBJ1-5, with 8 nucleotides matching TRBD1. After removal of 4 bases from V and 5 bases from J, the junction contained 13 bases not matched to a gene. Germline V gene sequence: CDR1 KGHSH, CDR2 LQKENI. The CDR3 consists of 17 residues. CDR3 coding DNA: TGTGCCAGCTCACTCGACCAAGCAGCAGGGGGCGATCAGCCCCAGCATTTT. Amino acid sequence: CASSLDQAAGGDQPQHF.

The rearrangement uses TRBV9 and TRBJ1-1; D uncertain. The CDR3 is 14 amino acids. The V and J ends lost 1 base and 1 base respectively, with 8 bases between them. Germline-derived CDR1 and CDR2 are SGDLS and YYNGEE. The CDR3 DNA reads as TGTGCCAGCAGCGTACACAGAAAGAACACTGAAGCTTTCTTT. Protein sequence: CASSVHRKNTEAFF. Complete variable domain (other parts from reference TRBV9 and TRBJ1-1): DSGVTQTPKHLITATGQRVTLRCSPRSGDLSVYWYQQSLDQGLQFLIQYYNGEERAKGNILERFSAQQFPDLHSELNLSSLELGDSALYFCASSVHRKNTEAFFGQGTRLTVV.

This clone was observed a handful of times. The gene calls are TRBV2 and TRBJ2-2; tentative D call: TRBD1 (6 bases). This CDR3 comprises 14 residues. Between the trimmed V and J ends, which lost 8 bases and 2 bases, there was a span of 12 bases. Germline-derived CDR1 and CDR2 are SNHLY and FYNNEI. In DNA form, the CDR3 reads TGTGCCAGCCTGTGGACAGCTAACACCGGGGAGCTGTTTTTT. It encodes CASLWTANTGELFF.

V is TRBV19 and J is TRBJ1-2, with D unclear. Germline lookup yields CDR1 LNHDA and CDR2 SQIVND (reference sequence). CDR3 length equals 9 residues. CDR3 loop: CGAGLGYTF. DNA for the CDR3: TGTGGCGCGGGCCTTGGCTACACCTTC.

This chain joins TRBV12-5 and TRBJ2-7; no firm D call. Germline V gene sequence: CDR1 LGHNT, CDR2 FRNRAP. This CDR3 comprises 15 residues. Trimming cost V 5 bases and J 6 bases, with 20 bases left between them. The CDR3 sequence: CASGPPEIDPGEQYF. The CDR3 DNA reads TGTGCTAGTGGTCCTCCAGAAATCGATCCGGGCGAGCAGTACTTC.

Only one count was recorded for this clone. The V gene is TRBV19, the J gene TRBJ2-1; tentative D call: TRBD1 (7 bases). Germline CDR1 is LNHDA and CDR2 is SQIVND (reference sequence). Trimming took 4 bases from V and 6 from J, leaving 16 bases between them. This CDR3 spans 15 amino acids. The CDR3 protein is CASSRGQTRGNEQFF. CDR3 DNA: TGTGCCAGTAGTAGGGGACAGACTAGGGGCAATGAGCAGTTCTTC.